This passage covers 20 T cell receptor beta chains from one sample sequenced in a study of cytotoxic CD8 clonotypes in ibrutinib-treated CLL. Some clones are missing from TCRdb's copy, which holds only in-frame ones; the method was immunoSEQ multiplex PCR. This sample has 73,000 or so clones, with approximately 70% found just once. The input for sequencing was PBMCs, taken after 12 months of ibrutinib treatment. Receptor source: a human donor with chronic lymphocytic leukemia.

This chain uses TRBV6-6 with TRBJ2-2; the D gene is possibly TRBD2 (5 bases). The germline V gene encodes CDR1 MNHNY and CDR2 SVGAGI (reference sequence). The germline V and J ends were trimmed by 6 bases and 3 bases, with 14 bases remaining between them. This CDR3 spans 15 amino acids. Written as DNA, the CDR3 is TGTGCCAGCAGATTGGGAGTTAGCGACACCGGGGAGCTGTTTTTT. Translating gives CASRLGVSDTGELFF.

This clone was seen a single time. V gene TRBV7-9 combines with J gene TRBJ2-5; D unclear. The V and J ends lost 5 bases and 0 bases respectively, with 16 bases between them. CDR1 and CDR2 from the germline V gene are SEHNR and FQNEAQ (reference sequence). This CDR3 spans 16 amino acids. This CDR3 reads CASSRRLSANQETQYF. For the CDR3, the DNA is TGTGCCAGCAGCAGACGTCTGTCTGCCAACCAAGAGACCCAGTACTTC.

The chain links TRBV27 to TRBJ1-6, with 8 bases that match TRBD1. V trimming: 4 bases; J trimming: 0 bases; junction bases outside the gene matches: 14. There are 20 residues in the CDR3. Germline-derived CDR1 and CDR2 are MNHEY and SMNVEV (reference sequence). In nucleotides, the CDR3 is TGTGCCAGCAGTTCGCAATTGAGACAGGGGAGCTACTCCTATAATTCACCCCTCCACTTT. Translation gives CASSSQLRQGSYSYNSPLHF.

This sequence joins TRBV2 and TRBJ2-3; D remains unclear. V was shortened by 4 bases and J by 1 base, with 3 bases between the two germline ends. The CDR3 is 12 amino acids. Germline V gene lookup returns CDR1 SNHLY and CDR2 FYNNEI. Written as DNA, the CDR3 is TGTGCCAGCAGTGTCGGCACAGATACGCAGTATTTT. It translates to CASSVGTDTQYF. The full variable domain, in which reference TRBV2 and TRBJ2-3 provide the parts outside the CDR3, is EPEVTQTPSHQVTQMGQEVILRCVPISNHLYFYWYRQILGQKVEFLVSFYNNEISEKSEIFDDQFSVERPDGSNFTLKIRSTKLEDSAMYFCASSVGTDTQYFGPGTRLTVL.

This chain links TRBV7-8 with TRBJ1-2, with unresolved D. This CDR3 has 13 residues. CDR1 and CDR2 from the germline V gene are SGHVS and FQNEAQ. Between the trimmed V and J ends, which lost 1 base and 5 bases, there was a span of 8 bases. The CDR3 bases are TGTGCCAGCAGCTTAGGGGTGGGGTATGGCTACACCTTC. Protein product: CASSLGVGYGYTF.

The chain carries TRBV6-5 and TRBJ2-3, with 10 bases fitting TRBD1. Germline loops: CDR1 MNHEY, CDR2 SVGAGI. The CDR3 spans 15 residues. V lost 2 bases and J lost 6; bases outside the gene matches: 5. CDR3 protein: CASSYGQGVGDTQYF. CDR3 DNA: TGTGCCAGCAGTTACGGACAGGGGGTCGGGGATACGCAGTATTTT.

This CDR3 reads CASSGDLGTSEAFF. CDR3 sequence (DNA): TGTGCCAGCAGTGGGGATCTAGGGACCAGTGAAGCTTTCTTT. The V and J genes are TRBV25-1 and TRBJ1-1, with a tentative D call TRBD1 (5 bases). The CDR3 contains 14 residues. In germline, CDR1 is MGHDK, CDR2 SYGVNS. Between the trimmed V and J ends, which lost 4 bases and 7 bases, there was a span of 16 bases.

This rearrangement joins TRBV7-9 to TRBJ2-5, with 7 bases lining up with TRBD2. V was pared by 6 bases and J by 3 bases, with 7 bases of the junction left unmatched. Germline V lookup: CDR1 SEHNR, CDR2 FQNEAQ (reference sequence). The CDR3 is 14 residues long. CDR3 sequence: CASRKTSGEETQYF. The CDR3 DNA is TGTGCCAGCAGGAAAACGAGCGGGGAAGAGACCCAGTACTTC.

V usage is TRBV30 and J usage is TRBJ2-5; 8 bases align to TRBD2. The CDR3 sequence is 12 residues long. Trimming at V came to 5 bases and at J to 1 base, leaving 0 bases not matched to a gene. The V gene's germline CDR1 is GTSNPN and CDR2 SVGIG (reference sequence). Here the CDR3 reads CAWRGGQETQYF. For the CDR3, the DNA is TGTGCCTGGCGGGGGGGCCAAGAGACCCAGTACTTC.

The genes are TRBV7-9 and TRBJ1-1, with D possibly matching TRBD1 (6 bases). CDR3 length: 14 amino acids. The V end was cut by 3 bases, the J end by 4 bases, with 12 bases between. Looked up from germline, CDR1 is SEHNR and CDR2 is FQNEAQ (reference sequence). The DNA of the CDR3 is TGTGCCAGCAGCTTCTCTGGCAGGGGCACTGAAGCTTTCTTT. This codes for CASSFSGRGTEAFF.

A few counts support this clone. Germline and junction disagree at one end, which may indicate a read error. This chain uses TRBV18 with TRBJ1-2; D is unresolved. Germline values: CDR1 KGHSH, CDR2 LQKENI. The CDR3 is made up of 14 amino acids. The CDR3 loop reads CASSPPNGGYGYTF. The CDR3 coding sequence is TGTGCCAGCTCTCCACCGAACGGAGGCTATGGCTACACCTTC.

The chain joins TRBV27 to TRBJ2-7, with 7 bases aligning to TRBD1. This CDR3 comprises 15 residues. Germline V CDR1 and CDR2: MNHEY, SMNVEV (reference sequence). With 6 bases clipped from V and 2 bases from J, the junction kept 10 bases outside the gene matches. The CDR3 coding sequence is TGTGCCAGCAGCCCGATGACAGGGTTTACCTACGAGCAGTACTTC. Protein: CASSPMTGFTYEQYF.

The chain couples TRBV18 to TRBJ1-5; D unresolved. There are 15 residues in the CDR3. In germline, CDR1 is KGHSH, CDR2 LQKENI. V was shortened by 3 bases and J by 7 bases, with 16 bases between the two germline ends. CDR3 region: CASSPKVGSGQPQHF. The CDR3 region has the DNA TGTGCCAGCTCACCGAAGGTCGGCAGCGGACAGCCCCAGCATTTT.

The rearrangement links TRBV19 to TRBJ1-1; TRBD1 agrees at 9 bases. The germline gives CDR1 LNHDA, CDR2 SQIVND (reference sequence). The CDR3 runs 15 residues. V trimming: 5 bases; J trimming: 3 bases; junction bases outside the gene matches: 7. The CDR3 nucleotides read TGTGCCAGTAGTCAACAGGGGGCTGCGGACACTGAAGCTTTCTTT. Translating it yields CASSQQGAADTEAFF.

This clone has just one count. The chain couples TRBV19 to TRBJ1-3, with D unclear. The CDR3 spans 14 residues. Germline V gene data show CDR1 as LNHDA and CDR2 as SQIVND (reference sequence). V was clipped by 5 bases and J by 0 bases, with 8 bases between them. CDR3 in DNA: TGTGCCAGTAGTCTGGTCGGCTCTGGAAACACCATATATTTT. Amino acids: CASSLVGSGNTIYF.

The V and J genes are TRBV30 and TRBJ1-1, with D tentatively TRBD1 (6 bases). Trimming shortened V by 8 bases and J by 6 bases, and 13 bases separated the two germline ends. The V gene's germline CDR1 is GTSNPN and CDR2 SVGIG (reference sequence). CDR3 length equals 11 residues. The CDR3 DNA reads TGTGCCCTCCAGGAGGGGGCTGAAGCTTTCTTT. The encoded protein is CALQEGAEAFF.

The rearrangement joins TRBV6-6 to TRBJ1-1; D perhaps matches TRBD1 (5 bases). The CDR3 runs to 15 residues. V was trimmed by 6 bases and J by 3 bases, leaving 17 bases between them. CDR1 MNHNY and CDR2 SVGAGI come from the germline V gene (reference sequence). CDR3 amino acids: CASRREGRGDTEAFF. The CDR3 nucleotides are TGTGCCAGCAGACGCGAAGGGAGGGGTGACACTGAAGCTTTCTTT.

The chain couples TRBV4-3 to TRBJ1-2, with D possibly matching TRBD1 (5 bases). Looked up from germline, CDR1 is LGHNA and CDR2 is YSLEER. Trimming pared 4 bases from V and 1 base from J, leaving 13 bases between. CDR3 length: 15 residues. The CDR3 sequence is CASSPNPTVNYGYTF. The CDR3 DNA reads TGCGCCAGCAGCCCAAACCCGACAGTTAACTATGGCTACACCTTC.

As regards this clone: At the DNA level, this CDR3 is encoded by other sequences in the same sample as well. V is TRBV9 and J is TRBJ2-1; the D is unclear. CDR3 length equals 13 residues. Trimming removed 0 bases from V and 1 base from J, with 2 bases in between. Looked up from germline, CDR1 is SGDLS and CDR2 is YYNGEE. CDR3 DNA: TGTGCCAGCAGCGTAGGATCCTACAATGAGCAGTTCTTC. This codes for CASSVGSYNEQFF.

This sequence joins TRBV6-5 and TRBJ2-2; 7 bases are a match to TRBD1. Germline loops: CDR1 MNHEY, CDR2 SVGAGI. The junction had 4 bases not matched to a gene; V was cut back by 6 bases and J by 6 bases. This CDR3 has 13 residues. As DNA, the CDR3 is TGTGCCAGCAGGGGACAGCCCGCCGGGGAGCTGTTTTTT. This gives the protein CASRGQPAGELFF.